The clone carrying this T cell receptor beta chain was recorded only once. Germline CDR1 is KGHDR and CDR2 is SFDVKD. The CDR3 is 18 amino acids. Trimming pared 3 bases from V and 4 bases from J, leaving 21 bases between. This entry is derived from a study of T cell responses to AZD1222 COVID-19 vaccine. The repertoire was sequenced with immunoSEQ multiplex PCR; TCRdb's copy has only in-frame clones and lacks some. The sample includes some 110,000 clones, more than 65% of them seen just once. This sequence was found in an adult in good health. The sequencing here drew on peripheral blood, taken on day 0 of AZD1222 vaccination. This chain joins TRBV24-1 and TRBJ2-1, with a weak D call TRBD2 (5 bases). CDR3 nucleotide sequence: TGTGCCACCAGTGATCTGGACTCCGGGTCCCCACGATACAATGAGCAGTTCTTC. Amino acid sequence: CATSDLDSGSPRYNEQFF.